The 16 T cell receptor beta chains below come from one sample, sequenced in a study of T cell responses to AZD1222 COVID-19 vaccine. The repertoire was sequenced with immunoSEQ multiplex PCR; TCRdb's copy has only in-frame clones and lacks some. The sample lists approximately 160,000 clones, around 90% occurring once. The sample here was peripheral blood, taken on day 0 of AZD1222 vaccination. The receptors originated from an adult in good health.

The CDR3 here is CATSDLVGGNQPQHF. Here the CDR3 DNA reads TGTGCCACCAGTGATTTGGTTGGGGGCAATCAGCCCCAGCATTTT. The chain links TRBV24-1 to TRBJ1-5, with unresolved D. This CDR3 region has 15 residues. Trimming left V 0 bases short and J 2 bases short, with 7 bases between. CDR1 KGHDR and CDR2 SFDVKD come from the germline V gene.

This clone was recorded only once. At one boundary the junction diverges from the germline segment, which might be a read error. J is TRBJ1-3 and V is TRBV19, with D perhaps matching TRBD1 (6 bases). The CDR3 sequence is 17 residues long. Germline-derived CDR1 and CDR2 are LNHDA and SQIVND (reference sequence). As DNA, the CDR3 is TGTGCCAGCAGTACACCGAGGCGGGGGGCGACTGGAAACACCATATATTTT. Translation gives CASSTPRRGATGNTIYF.

This sequence joins TRBV11-1 and TRBJ2-7; D is ambiguous. Trimming cost V 4 bases and J 7 bases, with 14 bases left between them. The germline CDR1 and CDR2 sequences are SGHAT and FQDESV (reference sequence). This CDR3 region has 13 residues. CDR3 amino acids: CASSSRATEEQYF. The CDR3 coding sequence is TGTGCCAGCAGCTCCCGGGCCACCGAGGAGCAGTACTTC.

The chain carries TRBV3-1 (or the pseudogene TRBV3-2) and TRBJ2-1; 9 positions agree with TRBD2. This CDR3 comprises 15 residues. Germline assignment: CDR1 LGHDT and CDR2 YNNKEL (reference sequence). V dropped 1 base and J dropped 6; count of bases not matched to a gene: 4. The DNA for the CDR3 is TGTGCCAGCAGCCAAGTGACTAGCGGATTCAATGAGCAGTTCTTC. This codes for CASSQVTSGFNEQFF.

The chain is built from TRBV11-2 and TRBJ2-7, with 11 bases matching TRBD2. The CDR3 covers 14 residues. Germline V gene sequence: CDR1 SGHAT, CDR2 FQNNGV. The junction had 3 bases not matched to a gene; V was cut back by 5 bases and J by 3 bases. The CDR3 sequence is CASSPTSGSYEQYF. Written as DNA, the CDR3 is TGTGCCAGCAGCCCAACTAGCGGGAGCTACGAGCAGTACTTC.

The chain combines TRBV29-1 with TRBJ2-1; tentatively, D is TRBD1 or TRBD2 (6 bases each). Per germline, CDR1 SQVTM and CDR2 ANQGSEA. V lost 4 bases and J lost 5, with 9 bases in between. CDR3 size: 12 residues. DNA of the CDR3: TGCAGCGTTGGTGGGGGGCACAATGAGCAGTTCTTC. It is translated as CSVGGGHNEQFF.

This chain links TRBV5-1 with TRBJ2-7; D is perhaps TRBD1 (5 bases). V was shortened by 0 bases and J by 1 base, with 11 bases between the two germline ends. This CDR3 is built from 15 residues. The germline V gene encodes CDR1 SGHRS and CDR2 YFSETQ. The CDR3 here is CASSLGGSPSYEQYF. CDR3 bases: TGCGCCAGCAGCTTGGGGGGCAGCCCGTCCTACGAGCAGTACTTC.

The V call is TRBV7-8, the J call TRBJ1-1; 7 nucleotides align to TRBD1. Germline CDR1 SGHVS, CDR2 FQNEAQ. The CDR3 loop spans 14 amino acids. J was trimmed by 1 base and V by 5 bases; bases with no gene match: 4. In DNA form, the CDR3 reads TGTGCCAGCAGCCCGGGACAGCGGAACACTGAAGCTTTCTTT. Protein product: CASSPGQRNTEAFF.

The chain has TRBV19 and TRBJ2-7; 7 bases are a match to TRBD2. CDR1 and CDR2 from the germline V gene are LNHDA and SQIVND (reference sequence). The V gene end was trimmed by 3 bases and the J gene end by 6 bases; junction bases not matched to a gene: 11. The CDR3 is made up of 15 amino acids. Here the CDR3 DNA reads TGTGCCAGTAGTATTGCCGCCTCGGGAGGAGGCGAGCAGTACTTC. Translated, it gives CASSIAASGGGEQYF.

The J gene is TRBJ1-1, the V gene TRBV14; D might be TRBD1 (5 bases). This CDR3 is built from 15 residues. Trimming shortened V by 1 base and J by 0 bases, and 9 bases separated the two germline ends. The germline gives CDR1 SGHDN, CDR2 FVKESK. Written as DNA, the CDR3 is TGTGCCAGCAGCCAAGGACAGCTCCTGAACACTGAAGCTTTCTTT. It yields the protein CASSQGQLLNTEAFF.

J is TRBJ1-3 and V is TRBV10-2, with D perhaps TRBD1 (6 bases). Germline V gene lookup returns CDR1 WSHSY and CDR2 SAAADI. CDR3 length: 15 residues. Trimming cost V 4 bases and J 4 bases, with 14 bases left between them. CDR3 DNA sequence: TGCGCCAGCAGTGGGACAGCGGGACCCGGAAACACCATATATTTT. Its protein is CASSGTAGPGNTIYF.

The gene calls are TRBV20-1 and TRBJ1-1; D not resolved. This CDR3 has 10 amino acids. Per the germline V gene, CDR1 is DFQATT and CDR2 is SNEGSKA (reference sequence). V lost 3 bases and J lost 11, with 10 bases in between. The DNA of the CDR3 is TGCAGTGCTAGTACGGGGTGGGCTTTCTTT. Protein: CSASTGWAFF.

V and J are TRBV9 and TRBJ1-1; unclear D gene. V lost 4 bases and J lost 2, with 6 bases in between. This CDR3 comprises 12 residues. Per germline, CDR1 SGDLS and CDR2 YYNGEE. In DNA form, the CDR3 reads TGTGCCAGCAGCTTGGCCAACACTGAAGCTTTCTTT. It codes for CASSLANTEAFF.

The chain carries TRBV5-1 and TRBJ1-1; tentative D call: TRBD1 (5 bases). The length of the CDR3 is 18 residues. Germline lookup yields CDR1 SGHRS and CDR2 YFSETQ. Trimming pared 4 bases from V and 3 bases from J, leaving 25 bases between. The CDR3 spells CASSQRGGFSGRDTEAFF. The CDR3 bases are TGCGCCAGCAGCCAGCGGGGGGGTTTTTCCGGGCGGGACACTGAAGCTTTCTTT. Together with reference TRBV5-1 and TRBJ1-1, the CDR3 gives the full variable domain: KAGVTQTPRYLIKTRGQQVTLSCSPISGHRSVSWYQQTPGQGLQFLFEYFSETQRNKGNFPGRFSGRQFSNSRSEMNVSTLELGDSALYLCASSQRGGFSGRDTEAFFGQGTRLTVV.

The chain uses TRBV24-1 and TRBJ2-4; 9 bases line up with TRBD1. Germline-derived CDR1 and CDR2 are KGHDR and SFDVKD. The CDR3 has 14 amino acids. J was trimmed by 6 bases and V by 6 bases; bases with no gene match: 5. The chain's CDR3 is CATSTGGGLNIQYF. The CDR3 DNA follows: TGTGCCACCAGTACAGGGGGCGGTTTAAACATTCAGTACTTC.

This sequence joins TRBV5-1 and TRBJ2-7; 7 bases are shared with TRBD1. Per the germline V gene, CDR1 is SGHRS and CDR2 is YFSETQ. V lost 4 bases, J lost 1 base, and 5 bases stayed unmatched. This CDR3 comprises 14 residues. The CDR3 DNA is TGCGCCAGCAGCGCTCGACAGGGTTCCTACGAGCAGTACTTC. It is translated as CASSARQGSYEQYF.